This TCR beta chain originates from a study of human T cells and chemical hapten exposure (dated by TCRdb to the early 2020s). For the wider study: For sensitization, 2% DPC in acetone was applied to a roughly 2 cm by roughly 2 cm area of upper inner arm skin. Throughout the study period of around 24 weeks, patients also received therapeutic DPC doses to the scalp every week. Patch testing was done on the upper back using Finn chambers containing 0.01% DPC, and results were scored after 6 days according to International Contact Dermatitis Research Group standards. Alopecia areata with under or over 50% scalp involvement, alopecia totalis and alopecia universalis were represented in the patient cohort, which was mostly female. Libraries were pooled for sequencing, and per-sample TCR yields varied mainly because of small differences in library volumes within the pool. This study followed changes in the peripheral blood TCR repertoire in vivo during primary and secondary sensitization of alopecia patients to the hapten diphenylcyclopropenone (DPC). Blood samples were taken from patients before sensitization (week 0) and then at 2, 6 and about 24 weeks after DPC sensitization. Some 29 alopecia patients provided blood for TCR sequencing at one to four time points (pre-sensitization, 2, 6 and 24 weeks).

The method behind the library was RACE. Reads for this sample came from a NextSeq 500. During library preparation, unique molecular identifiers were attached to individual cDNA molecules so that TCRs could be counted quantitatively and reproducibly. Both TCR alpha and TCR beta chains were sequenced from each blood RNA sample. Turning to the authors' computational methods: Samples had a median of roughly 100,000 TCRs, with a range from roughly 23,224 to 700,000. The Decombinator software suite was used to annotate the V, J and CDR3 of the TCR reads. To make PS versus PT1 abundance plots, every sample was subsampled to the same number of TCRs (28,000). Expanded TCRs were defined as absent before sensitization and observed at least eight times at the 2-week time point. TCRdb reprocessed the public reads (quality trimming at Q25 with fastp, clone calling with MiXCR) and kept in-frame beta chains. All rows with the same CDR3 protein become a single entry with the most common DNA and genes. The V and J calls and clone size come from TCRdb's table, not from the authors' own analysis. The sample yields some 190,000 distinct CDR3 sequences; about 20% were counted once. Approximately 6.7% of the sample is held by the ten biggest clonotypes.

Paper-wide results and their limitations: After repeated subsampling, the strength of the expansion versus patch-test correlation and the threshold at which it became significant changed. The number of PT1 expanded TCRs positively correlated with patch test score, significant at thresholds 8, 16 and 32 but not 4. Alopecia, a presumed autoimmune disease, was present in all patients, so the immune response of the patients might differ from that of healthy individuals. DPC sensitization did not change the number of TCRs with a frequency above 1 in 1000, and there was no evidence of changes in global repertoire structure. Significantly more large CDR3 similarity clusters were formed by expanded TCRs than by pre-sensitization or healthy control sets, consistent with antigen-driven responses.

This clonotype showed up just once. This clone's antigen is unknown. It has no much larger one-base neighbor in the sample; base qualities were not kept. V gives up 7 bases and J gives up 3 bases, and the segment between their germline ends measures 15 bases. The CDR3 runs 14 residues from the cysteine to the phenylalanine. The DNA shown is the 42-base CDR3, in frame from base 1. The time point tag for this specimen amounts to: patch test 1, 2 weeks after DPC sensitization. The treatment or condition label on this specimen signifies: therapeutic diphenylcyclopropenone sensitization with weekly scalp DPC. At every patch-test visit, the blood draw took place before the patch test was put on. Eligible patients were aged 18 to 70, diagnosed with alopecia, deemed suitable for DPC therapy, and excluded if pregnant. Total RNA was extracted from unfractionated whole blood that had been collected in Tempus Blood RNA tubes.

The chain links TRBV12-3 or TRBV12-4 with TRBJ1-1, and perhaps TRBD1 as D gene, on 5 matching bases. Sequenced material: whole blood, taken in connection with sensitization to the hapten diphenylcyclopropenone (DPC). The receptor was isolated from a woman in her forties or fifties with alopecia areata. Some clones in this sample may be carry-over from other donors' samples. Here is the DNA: TGTGCCAGCATACGCACAGGCCTTTACACTGAAGCTTTCTTT. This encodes CASIRTGLYTEAFF.